This TCR beta chain emerged from a study of T cell responses to AZD1222 COVID-19 vaccine. Sequencing used immunoSEQ multiplex PCR; TCRdb keeps in-frame clones, though not all of them. The sample consists of about 130,000 clones, about 89% of them appearing once. This CDR3 is built from 13 residues. V gave up 5 bases and J gave up 7 bases, with 17 bases separating them. Germline V gene lookup returns CDR1 GTSNPN and CDR2 SVGIG (reference sequence). The chain links TRBV30 to TRBJ1-1; TRBD1 is a possible D gene (5 bases). Sample: peripheral blood, taken on day 0 of AZD1222 vaccination. This receptor was obtained from an adult in good health. The DNA for the CDR3 is TGTGCCTGGGACCCCGGGACTAGCAGTGAAGCTTTCTTT. As protein: CAWDPGTSSEAFF.